The present T cell receptor beta chain was sequenced within a study of blood T cells in healthy people across ages. Study-level points and caveats: Long-lived donors had more naive CD4+ cells and higher diversity than aged donors. Roughly linear declines in TCR beta diversity per million T cells occurred with age. Estimates drawn from one million T cells were deemed to understate diversity.

Samples each yielded at least 5.5 micrograms of total RNA. Primed by a sample-barcoded 5' primer and a J-beta primer mix, a second PCR proceeded for about 7 to 12 cycles. Each CDR3 protein gets one entry after TCRdb re-called the 5' RACE reads with MiXCR. The sample yields around 1,700,000 distinct CDR3 sequences, 28% seen once. With regard to this clonotype: Its antigen is undetermined.

The sequence derives from a woman aged 25 to 39 in good health. Material for sequencing was blood.

This chain's CDR3 is CASSISNSGLAGGRHNEQFF. CDR3 DNA: TGTGCCAGTAGTATATCGAACAGTGGACTAGCGGGAGGCCGACACAATGAGCAGTTCTTC. The V and J genes are TRBV19 and TRBJ2-1; TRBD2 agrees at 14 bases. With V trimmed by 2 bases and J by 5 bases, 14 bases remained unmatched. Germline V gene data show CDR1 as LNHDA and CDR2 as SQIVND (reference sequence). This CDR3 comprises 20 residues.